This TCR beta chain was obtained from a study of T-cell memory formation after mild COVID-19. The V end lost 0 bases, the J end lost 3 bases, and 15 bases lay between the germline ends. The CDR3 loop spans 16 amino acids. The germline CDR1 and CDR2 sequences are SGHDT and YYEEEE. MiXCR, applied by TCRdb to the 5' RACE reads, yields one record per CDR3 protein. This sample yields 140,000 to 150,000 distinct CDR3 sequences, of which about 23% are seen a single time; around a quarter belongs to the top ten. The TCR was taken from an adult woman who had mild COVID-19 (a few samples of this study predate the infection). Cell type and time point are not known. Sequencing input: PBMCs or a T cell subset sorted from them (not recorded which). The rearrangement links TRBV5-6 to TRBJ1-1; D is undetermined. The CDR3 spells CASSLEGLRKDTEAFF. CDR3 sequence (DNA): TGTGCCAGCAGCTTGGAAGGGCTCAGAAAGGACACTGAAGCTTTCTTT.